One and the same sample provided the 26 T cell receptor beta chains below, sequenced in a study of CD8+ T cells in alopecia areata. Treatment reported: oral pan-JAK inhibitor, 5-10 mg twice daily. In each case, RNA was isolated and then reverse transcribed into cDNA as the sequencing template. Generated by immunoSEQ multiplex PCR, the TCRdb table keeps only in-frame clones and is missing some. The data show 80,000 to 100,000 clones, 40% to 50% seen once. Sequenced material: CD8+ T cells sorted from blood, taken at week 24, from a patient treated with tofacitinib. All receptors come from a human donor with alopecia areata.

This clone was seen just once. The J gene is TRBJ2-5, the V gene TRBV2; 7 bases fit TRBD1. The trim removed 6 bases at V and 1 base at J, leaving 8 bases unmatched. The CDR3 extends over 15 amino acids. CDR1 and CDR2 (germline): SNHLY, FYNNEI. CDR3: CASRPGTAPQETQYF. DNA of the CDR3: TGTGCCAGCAGGCCCGGGACAGCGCCCCAAGAGACCCAGTACTTC.

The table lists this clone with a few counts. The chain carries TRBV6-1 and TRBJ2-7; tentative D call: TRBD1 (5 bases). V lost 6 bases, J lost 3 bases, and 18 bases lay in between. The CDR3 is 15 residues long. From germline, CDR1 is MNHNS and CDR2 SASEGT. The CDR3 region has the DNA TGTGCCAGCAGCGGATTCAGGGTAGTGAACTACGAGCAGTACTTC. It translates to CASSGFRVVNYEQYF.

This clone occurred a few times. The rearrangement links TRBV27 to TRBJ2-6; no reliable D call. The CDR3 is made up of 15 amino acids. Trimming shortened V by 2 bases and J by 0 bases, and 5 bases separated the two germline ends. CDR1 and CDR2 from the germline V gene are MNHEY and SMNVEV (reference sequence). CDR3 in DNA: TGTGCCAGCAGTTTAACAAGCTCTGGGGCCAACGTCCTGACTTTC. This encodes CASSLTSSGANVLTF.

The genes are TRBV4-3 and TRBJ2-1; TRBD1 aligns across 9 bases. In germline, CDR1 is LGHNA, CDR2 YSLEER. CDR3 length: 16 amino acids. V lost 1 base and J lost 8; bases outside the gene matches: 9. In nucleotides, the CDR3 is TGCGCCAGCAGCCAAGGCCCGGGACAGGGCAATCATGAGCAGTTCTTC. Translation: CASSQGPGQGNHEQFF.

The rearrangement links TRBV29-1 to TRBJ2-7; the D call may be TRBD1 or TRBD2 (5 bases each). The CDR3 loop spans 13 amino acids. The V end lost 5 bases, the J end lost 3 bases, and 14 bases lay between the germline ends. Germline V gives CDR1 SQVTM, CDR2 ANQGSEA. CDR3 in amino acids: CSVLDTRSYEQYF. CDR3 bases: TGCAGCGTTCTGGACACTAGGAGCTACGAGCAGTACTTC.

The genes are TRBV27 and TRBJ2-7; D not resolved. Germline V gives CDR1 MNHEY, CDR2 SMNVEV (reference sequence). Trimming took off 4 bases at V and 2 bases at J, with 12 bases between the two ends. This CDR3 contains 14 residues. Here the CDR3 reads CASSWGPKAYEQYF. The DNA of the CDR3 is TGTGCCAGCAGTTGGGGTCCGAAGGCCTACGAGCAGTACTTC.

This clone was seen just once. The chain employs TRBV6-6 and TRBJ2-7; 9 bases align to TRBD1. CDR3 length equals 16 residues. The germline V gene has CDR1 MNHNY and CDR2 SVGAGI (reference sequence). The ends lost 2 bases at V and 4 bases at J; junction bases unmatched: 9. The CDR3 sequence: CASSYGPGTGPYEQYF. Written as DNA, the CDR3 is TGTGCCAGCAGTTACGGGCCGGGGACAGGGCCATACGAGCAGTACTTC.

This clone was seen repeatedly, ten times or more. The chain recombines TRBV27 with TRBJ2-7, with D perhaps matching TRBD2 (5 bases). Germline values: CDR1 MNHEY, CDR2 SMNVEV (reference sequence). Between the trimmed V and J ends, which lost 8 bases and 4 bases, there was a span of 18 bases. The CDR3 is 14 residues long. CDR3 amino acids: CASGPRRPDYEQYF. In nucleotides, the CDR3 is TGTGCCAGCGGCCCACGGAGGCCAGATTACGAGCAGTACTTC.

The CDR3 nucleotides read TGTGCCAGCAGCTTGGGGATTGGGGAGCTGTTTTTT. Its translation: CASSLGIGELFF. The chain employs TRBV7-6 and TRBJ2-2, with D uncertain. Germline CDR1 is SGHVS and CDR2 is FNYEAQ. V was shortened by 3 bases and J by 8 bases, with 7 bases between the two germline ends. This CDR3 has 12 residues.

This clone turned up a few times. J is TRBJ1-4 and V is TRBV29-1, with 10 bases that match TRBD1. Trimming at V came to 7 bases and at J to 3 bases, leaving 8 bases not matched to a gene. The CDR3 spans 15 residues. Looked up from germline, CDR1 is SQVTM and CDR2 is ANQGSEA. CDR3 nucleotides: TGCAGCGCCGGACAGGGGGTTAATCCTAATGAAAAACTGTTTTTT. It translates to CSAGQGVNPNEKLFF.

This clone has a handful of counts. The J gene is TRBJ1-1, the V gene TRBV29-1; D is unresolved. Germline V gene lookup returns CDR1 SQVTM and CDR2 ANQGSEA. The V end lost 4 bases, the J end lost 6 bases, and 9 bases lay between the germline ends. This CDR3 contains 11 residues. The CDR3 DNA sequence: TGCAGCGTTGGTGGAGGGCCTGAAGCTTTCTTT. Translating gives CSVGGGPEAFF.

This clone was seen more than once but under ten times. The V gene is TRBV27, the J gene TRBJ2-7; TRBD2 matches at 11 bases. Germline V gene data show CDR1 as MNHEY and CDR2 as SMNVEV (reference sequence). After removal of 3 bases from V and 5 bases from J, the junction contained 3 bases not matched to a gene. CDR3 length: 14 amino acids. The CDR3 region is CASSFSGRVDEQYF. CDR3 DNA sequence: TGTGCCAGCAGTTTTAGCGGGAGGGTCGACGAGCAGTACTTC.

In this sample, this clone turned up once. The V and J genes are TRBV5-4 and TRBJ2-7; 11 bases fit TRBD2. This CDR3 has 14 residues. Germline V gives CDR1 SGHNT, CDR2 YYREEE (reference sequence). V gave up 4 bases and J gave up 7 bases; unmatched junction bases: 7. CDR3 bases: TGTGCCAGCAGCAGTAGCGGGAGGGTGAGAGAGCAGTACTTC. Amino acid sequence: CASSSSGRVREQYF. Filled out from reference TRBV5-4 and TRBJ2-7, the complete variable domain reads ETGVTQSPTHLIKTRGQQVTLRCSSQSGHNTVSWYQQALGQGPQFIFQYYREEENGRGNFPPRFSGLQFPNYSSELNVNALELDDSALYLCASSSSGRVREQYFGPGTRLTVT.

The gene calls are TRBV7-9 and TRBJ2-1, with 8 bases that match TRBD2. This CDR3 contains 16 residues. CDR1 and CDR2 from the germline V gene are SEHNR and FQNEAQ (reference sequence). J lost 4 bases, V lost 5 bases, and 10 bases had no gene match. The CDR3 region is CASSPRRLAGYNEQFF. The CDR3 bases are TGTGCCAGCAGCCCGCGCCGGCTAGCGGGTTACAATGAGCAGTTCTTC.

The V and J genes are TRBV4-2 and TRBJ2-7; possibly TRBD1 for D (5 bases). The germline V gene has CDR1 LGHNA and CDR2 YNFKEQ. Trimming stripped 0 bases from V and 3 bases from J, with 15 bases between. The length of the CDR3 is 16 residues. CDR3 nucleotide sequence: TGTGCCAGCAGCCAAGATCTATCAGGGTCTGGCTACGAGCAGTACTTC. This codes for CASSQDLSGSGYEQYF.

This CDR3 reads CAWRESGAYEQYF. The CDR3 nucleotides are TGTGCCTGGAGAGAGTCAGGGGCGTACGAGCAGTACTTC. This chain uses TRBV30 with TRBJ2-7, with D perhaps TRBD1 (6 bases). The CDR3 extends over 13 amino acids. Germline CDR1 GTSNPN, CDR2 SVGIG (reference sequence). V was trimmed by 3 bases and J by 4 bases, leaving 13 bases between them.

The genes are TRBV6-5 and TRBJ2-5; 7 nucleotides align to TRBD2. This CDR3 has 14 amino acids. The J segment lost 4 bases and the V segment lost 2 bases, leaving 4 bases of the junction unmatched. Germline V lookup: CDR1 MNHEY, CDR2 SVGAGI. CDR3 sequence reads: CASSYGASGETQYF. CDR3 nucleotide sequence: TGTGCCAGCAGTTACGGGGCTAGCGGAGAGACCCAGTACTTC.

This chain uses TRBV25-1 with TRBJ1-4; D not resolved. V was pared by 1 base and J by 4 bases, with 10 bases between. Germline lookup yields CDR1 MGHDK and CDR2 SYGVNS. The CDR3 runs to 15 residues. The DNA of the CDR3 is TGTGCCAGCAGTGAATGGGCTGAACTTAATGAAAAACTGTTTTTT. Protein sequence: CASSEWAELNEKLFF.

The CDR3 DNA reads as TGCAGCGTGGGGGGTGAAAACATTCAGTACTTC. Amino acid sequence: CSVGGENIQYF. The V call is TRBV29-1, the J call TRBJ2-4, with D maybe TRBD2 (6 bases). This CDR3 region has 11 residues. The germline gives CDR1 SQVTM, CDR2 ANQGSEA. The ends were cut back, 6 bases at V and 5 bases at J, with 8 bases in the middle.

The CDR3 here is CASSLSRPGNEQFF. The CDR3 DNA reads as TGTGCCAGCAGTTTATCCCGCCCGGGCAATGAGCAGTTCTTC. The rearrangement joins TRBV27 to TRBJ2-1, with D uncertain. Germline V lookup: CDR1 MNHEY, CDR2 SMNVEV (reference sequence). Deletions cut 0 bases from V and 6 bases from J, with 9 bases between. The CDR3 contains 14 residues.

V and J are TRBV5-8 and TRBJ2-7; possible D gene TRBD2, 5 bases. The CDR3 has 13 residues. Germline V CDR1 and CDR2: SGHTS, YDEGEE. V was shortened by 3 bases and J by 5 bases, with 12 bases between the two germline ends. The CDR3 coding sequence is TGTGCCAGCAGCTACACCCGGCGGGACGAGCAGTACTTC. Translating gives CASSYTRRDEQYF.

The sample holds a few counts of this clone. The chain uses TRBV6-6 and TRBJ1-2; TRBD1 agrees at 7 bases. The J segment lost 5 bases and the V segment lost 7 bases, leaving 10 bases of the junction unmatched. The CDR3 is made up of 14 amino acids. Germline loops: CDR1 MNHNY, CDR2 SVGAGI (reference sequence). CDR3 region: CASKKDRIGYGYTF. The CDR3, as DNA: TGTGCCAGCAAAAAGGACAGGATAGGGTATGGCTACACCTTC.

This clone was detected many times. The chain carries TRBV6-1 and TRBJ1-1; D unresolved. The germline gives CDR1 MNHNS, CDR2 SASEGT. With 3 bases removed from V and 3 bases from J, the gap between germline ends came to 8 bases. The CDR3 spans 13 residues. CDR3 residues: CASSDSEYTEAFF. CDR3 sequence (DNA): TGTGCCAGCAGTGACTCGGAGTACACTGAAGCTTTCTTT.

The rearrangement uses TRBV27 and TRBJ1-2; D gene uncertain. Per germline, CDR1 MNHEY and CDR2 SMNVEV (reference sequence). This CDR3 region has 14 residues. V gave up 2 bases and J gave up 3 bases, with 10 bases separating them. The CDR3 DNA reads TGTGCCAGCAGTTTAGGATCCGGGTACTATGGCTACACCTTC. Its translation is CASSLGSGYYGYTF.

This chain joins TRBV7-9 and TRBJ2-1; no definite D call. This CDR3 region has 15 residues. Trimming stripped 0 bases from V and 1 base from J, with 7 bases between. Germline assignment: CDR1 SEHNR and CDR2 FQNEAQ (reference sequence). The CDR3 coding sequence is TGTGCCAGCAGCTTAGCAAAGGGTTCCTACAATGAGCAGTTCTTC. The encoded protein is CASSLAKGSYNEQFF.

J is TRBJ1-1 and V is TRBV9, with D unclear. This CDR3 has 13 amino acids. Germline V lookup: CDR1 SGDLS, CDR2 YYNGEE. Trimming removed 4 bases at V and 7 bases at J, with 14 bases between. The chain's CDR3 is CASSPLDRFEAFF. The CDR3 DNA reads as TGTGCCAGCAGCCCTTTGGACCGTTTTGAAGCTTTCTTT. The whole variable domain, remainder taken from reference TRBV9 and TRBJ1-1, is DSGVTQTPKHLITATGQRVTLRCSPRSGDLSVYWYQQSLDQGLQFLIQYYNGEERAKGNILERFSAQQFPDLHSELNLSSLELGDSALYFCASSPLDRFEAFFGQGTRLTVV.